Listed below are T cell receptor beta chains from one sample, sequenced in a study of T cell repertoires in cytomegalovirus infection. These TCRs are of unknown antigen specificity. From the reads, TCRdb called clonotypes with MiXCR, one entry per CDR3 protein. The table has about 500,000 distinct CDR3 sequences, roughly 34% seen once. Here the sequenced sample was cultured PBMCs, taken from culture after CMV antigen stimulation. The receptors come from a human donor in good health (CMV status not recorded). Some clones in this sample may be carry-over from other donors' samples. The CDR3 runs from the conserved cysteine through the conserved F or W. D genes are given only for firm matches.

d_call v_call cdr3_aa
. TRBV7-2 CASSLAGADYNEQFF
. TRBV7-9 CASSLGSSKQFF
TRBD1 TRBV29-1 CSVALGQTNTEAFF
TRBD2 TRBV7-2 CASSPSSGSYEQYF
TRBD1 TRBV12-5 CASGFYPRDSRFNQPQHF
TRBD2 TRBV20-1 CSATGLAGGVMYF
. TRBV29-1 CSVARTLNTEAFF
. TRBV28 CASSLDLFFSNQPQHF
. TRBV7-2 CASSSTTRPVNEQFF
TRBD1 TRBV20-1 CSARSQGADNSPLHF
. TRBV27 CASSSYTSYEQYF
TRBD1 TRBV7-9 CASSFLGQGNSGNTIYF
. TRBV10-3 CAISGAYNEQFF
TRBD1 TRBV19 CASTNPRTGVNTEAFF
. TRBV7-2 CASSPPSRISIQYF
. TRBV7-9 CASSLAKLLGGSSGNTIYF
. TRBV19 CASSINVISGHEQFF
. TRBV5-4 CASSLLPNEKLFF
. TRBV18 CASSPPATNTEAFF
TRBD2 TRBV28 CASSLASGSQETQYF
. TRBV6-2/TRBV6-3 CASSYSRAEAFF
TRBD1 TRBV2 CASRQGAGGYSNQPQHF
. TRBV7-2 CASSLALEGSSYNSPLHF
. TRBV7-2 CASTLDRSSYNEQFF
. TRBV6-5 CASSYTQIKQCLHTDTQYF
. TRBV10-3 CAIQDGRNADTQYF
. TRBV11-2 CASSLDRLAVGGYTF
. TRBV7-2 CASSLGGVRGTQYF
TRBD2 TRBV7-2 CASSLVSGGSSYEQYF
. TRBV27 CASSQDWAGDEQYF
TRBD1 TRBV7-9 CASTPDRVGTGELFF
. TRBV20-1 CSARDLERVGNTIYF
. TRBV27 CASSSMGHLQETQYF
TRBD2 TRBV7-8 CASSQLAGDFNEQFF
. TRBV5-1 CASSLEGRAGHYGYTF
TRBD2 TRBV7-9 CASGGGSPRLDTQYF
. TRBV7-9 CASRQEGLEPYEQYF
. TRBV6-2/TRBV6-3 CASDNLRNTEAFF
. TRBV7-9 CASSVLDGSGTQYF
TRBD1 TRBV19 CASREGQGAKNIQYF